The rows below give T cell receptor beta chains drawn from one sample of a study of blood T cell repertoires in COVID-19. Clones were sequenced by immunoSEQ multiplex PCR, and TCRdb holds only the in-frame ones, with some missing. The table includes hundreds of thousands of clones, 88% detected once. Source material: PBMCs or T cells enriched from blood (not recorded which). The receptor set was obtained from a woman under 40 who had recovered from COVID-19. The CDR3 runs from the conserved cysteine through the conserved F or W. D genes are given only for firm matches. Clone size, where shown, is once, few, many, or a class for clones that have expanded.

>TRBV7-6|once|TRBJ1-1|TRBD1
TGTGCCAGCAGCCCCGGACAGGGGGGAACTGAAGCTTTCTTT
CASSPGQGGTEAFF
>TRBV18|-|TRBJ1-3|TRBD1
TGTGCCAGCTCACCACTTGACAGGGCAGACACCATATATTTT
CASSPLDRADTIYF
>TRBV2|-|TRBJ1-2|-
TGTGCCAGCAGCCCATGGAGAGTCAGGGCCCTCCCAAGTGGCTACACCTTC
CASSPWRVRALPSGYTF
>TRBV5-1|-|TRBJ2-2|TRBD2
TGCGCCAGCAGCTTGGCTAGCGGGATATTAAGGACCGGGGAGCTGTTTTTT
CASSLASGILRTGELFF
>TRBV11-2|few|TRBJ1-2|-
TGTGCCAGCAGCTTCGGAGTCGGGGGGGCTACTAACTATGGCTACACCTTC
CASSFGVGGATNYGYTF
>TRBV29-1|-|TRBJ1-1|-
TGCAGCGCAAGGGAAGGGGTTGAAGCTTTCTTT
CSAREGVEAFF
>TRBV9|-|TRBJ1-1|-
TGTGCCAGCAGCGTGGACGACAACAGGGTCACTGAAGCTTTCTTT
CASSVDDNRVTEAFF
>TRBV29-1|-|TRBJ2-7|TRBD2
TGCAGCGTTGATCGGAGTAGCGGGAACGGGCACGAGCAGTACTTC
CSVDRSSGNGHEQYF
>TRBV2|-|TRBJ2-7|-
TGTGCCAGCAGCCGGGACGAGCAGTACTTC
CASSRDEQYF
>TRBV7-2|-|TRBJ1-2|-
TGTGCCAGCAGCCCTAGGACAACTGGGGCCCCCCTTCCTATCGGCTACACCTTC
CASSPRTTGAPLPIGYTF
>TRBV5-1|once|TRBJ2-3|TRBD2
TGCGCCAGCATCGCTAGCGGGACTAGCACAGATACGCAGTATTTT
CASIASGTSTDTQYF
>TRBV5-1|-|TRBJ1-1|-
TGCGCCAGCAGCTTGGCAGGGTACACTGAAGCTTTCTTT
CASSLAGYTEAFF
>TRBV11-2|-|TRBJ2-1|-
TGTGCCAGCAACCCTACCAGGGCACCCCTCAGCAATGAGCAGTTCTTC
CASNPTRAPLSNEQFF
>TRBV29-1|-|TRBJ1-1|-
TGCAGCGCGGGCTTCATGAACACTGAAGCTTTCTTT
CSAGFMNTEAFF
>TRBV9|-|TRBJ1-6|-
TGTGCCAGCAGCGAGGACAGCTTTAATTCACCCCTCCACTTT
CASSEDSFNSPLHF
>TRBV6-5|-|TRBJ2-7|TRBD1
TGTGCCAGTGAGGGGGCAGCTTACGAGCAGTACTTC
CASEGAAYEQYF
>TRBV5-1|-|TRBJ2-1|-
TGCGCCAGCAGCCCGAATTCCGGGTCCAATGAGCAGTTCTTC
CASSPNSGSNEQFF
>TRBV5-1|-|TRBJ1-1|TRBD1
TGCGCCAGCAGCTTTCTACAGGGGGCGAGGACTGAAGCTTTCTTT
CASSFLQGARTEAFF
>TRBV10-2|-|TRBJ1-2|-
TGCGCCAGCAGTCTTGACAGTTACGGGGGCTACACCTTC
CASSLDSYGGYTF
>TRBV18|-|TRBJ1-3|-
TGTGCCAGCTCACCCAGACATATATCTGGAAACACCATATATTTT
CASSPRHISGNTIYF
>TRBV5-5|-|TRBJ1-2|-
TGTGCCAGCAGCTTGTTAACAGAACCTAACTATGGCTACACCTTC
CASSLLTEPNYGYTF
>TRBV5-1|-|TRBJ1-3|-
TGCGCCAGCAGCACCGACCCGAGCGTAAACACCATATATTTT
CASSTDPSVNTIYF
>TRBV28|-|TRBJ1-1|-
TGTGCCAGCAAGCCTCAGGGGAAACGGAACACTGAAGCTTTCTTT
CASKPQGKRNTEAFF
>TRBV28|-|TRBJ1-2|TRBD1
TGTGCCAGCAGTTCCTTAGAGGGGACAGGGGCCTATGGCTACACCTTC
CASSSLEGTGAYGYTF
>TRBV11-3|-|TRBJ1-2|-
TGTGCCAGCAGCTCCTCCCCCTATGGCTACACCTTC
CASSSSPYGYTF
>TRBV4-1|many|TRBJ2-5|-
TGCGCCAGCAGCCACCAACAGGGTGCCGAGTCAGAGACCCAGTACTTC
CASSHQQGAESETQYF
>TRBV27|-|TRBJ2-1|TRBD2
TGTGCCAGCAGCAACTCCATAGCGGGAAATGAGCAGTTCTTC
CASSNSIAGNEQFF
>TRBV7-2|once|TRBJ2-7|TRBD1
TGTGCCAGCAGCCTTGGGACAGGGGGTTTCTACGAGCAGTACTTC
CASSLGTGGFYEQYF
>TRBV28|-|TRBJ1-1|-
TGTGCCAGCAGTTTAACGGGGGAACTGAACACTGAAGCTTTCTTT
CASSLTGELNTEAFF
>TRBV5-1|-|TRBJ1-6|-
TGCGCCAGCAGCTATTTTCAGGGGAGCTCCTATAATTCACCCCTCCACTTT
CASSYFQGSSYNSPLHF
>TRBV5-6|-|TRBJ1-6|-
TGTGCCAGCAGCTTGTCCGGGGAGGCGGCTTCACCCCTCCACTTT
CASSLSGEAASPLHF
>TRBV7-6|-|TRBJ2-3|TRBD2
TGTGCCAGCAGCTTAGAATGTCTAGCGGGGGCCGGCGGTTCGTTT
CASSLECLAGAGGSF
>TRBV5-1|-|TRBJ2-1|-
TGCGCCAGCAGCGGAGCAGGGGGGTCCTACAATGAGCAGTTCTTC
CASSGAGGSYNEQFF
>TRBV11-2|-|TRBJ1-1|TRBD1
TGTGCCAGCAGCTTAGCGGGACAGTTTCACACTGAAGCTTTCTTT
CASSLAGQFHTEAFF
>TRBV7-3|-|TRBJ2-3|TRBD2
TGTGCCAGCAGCTCCCCTAGCGGGACCAGGATTAGCACAGATACGCAGTATTTT
CASSSPSGTRISTDTQYF
>TRBV5-8|once|TRBJ1-4|TRBD1
TGTGCCAGCAGTAGACAGGGATCTAATGAAAAACTGTTTTTT
CASSRQGSNEKLFF
>TRBV18|-|TRBJ1-4|-
TGTGCCAGCTCACCTCGGGGGGCGATTAATGAAAAACTGTTTTTT
CASSPRGAINEKLFF
>TRBV13|-|TRBJ2-2|-
TGTGCCAGCAGCCTCCCCCACGCGGCGGGAACGGACACCGGGGAGCTGTTTTTT
CASSLPHAAGTDTGELFF
>TRBV6-2/TRBV6-3|-|TRBJ2-7|-
TGTGCCAGCAGTTTCACTTACGAGCAGTACTTC
CASSFTYEQYF
>TRBV18|-|TRBJ1-1|TRBD1
TGTGCCAGCTCACCACTGGGACAGGGAAGTGTAAACACTGAAGCTTTCTTT
CASSPLGQGSVNTEAFF
>TRBV6-4|-|TRBJ2-3|TRBD2
TGTGCCAGCAGATCCGGGACTAGCGACACAGATACGCAGTATTTT
CASRSGTSDTDTQYF
>TRBV19|-|TRBJ1-1|TRBD1
TGTGCCAGTAGTGACTTTTTCGAAACAGGGGACACTGAAGCTTTCTTT
CASSDFFETGDTEAFF
>TRBV5-1|-|TRBJ2-7|TRBD2
TGCGCCAGCGGGACTAGCGGTTTCTCGGAGCAGTACTTC
CASGTSGFSEQYF
>TRBV6-5|-|TRBJ2-7|-
-
CASSSSTFPYEQYF
>TRBV24-1|-|TRBJ1-2|-
TGTGCCACCAGTGATCGGGGGGGAGGCGGCTATGGCTACACCTTC
CATSDRGGGGYGYTF
>TRBV7-6|-|TRBJ2-3|-
TGTGCCAGCAGCTACATCGGCACAGATACGCAGTATTTT
CASSYIGTDTQYF
>TRBV5-1|-|TRBJ1-2|TRBD1
TGCGCCAGCAGCTTGCCTCTCAGCAGGGGGCTTGGCTACACCTTC
CASSLPLSRGLGYTF
>TRBV3-1/TRBV3-2|-|TRBJ2-5|TRBD2
TGTGCCAGCAGCCAAGGGGAGCGGGGGGTAGTGTTGGAGACCCAGTACTTC
CASSQGERGVVLETQYF
>TRBV7-9|-|TRBJ2-5|TRBD1
TGTGCCAGCAGCCCTAGTCCGGGACAGACACAAGAGACCCAGTACTTC
CASSPSPGQTQETQYF
>TRBV7-8|-|TRBJ1-6|TRBD1
TGTGCCAGCAGCCCAAGGACAGGGTATCCACCCCTCCACTTT
CASSPRTGYPPLHF
>TRBV20-1|-|TRBJ2-5|TRBD2
TGCAGTGCTAGTGACCTAGCGGGGCCCCAAGAGACCCAGTACTTC
CSASDLAGPQETQYF
>TRBV11-3|-|TRBJ2-3|TRBD1
TGTGCCAGCAGCTTAGATCTAACAGGGGGCACAGATACGCAGTATTTT
CASSLDLTGGTDTQYF
>TRBV7-9|once|TRBJ1-5|-
TGTGCCAGCAGCGACAGAGACAATCAGCCCCAGCATTTT
CASSDRDNQPQHF
>TRBV7-3|-|TRBJ2-1|TRBD2
TGTGCCAGCAGCTCTAGCGGCTACAATGAGCAGTTCTTC
CASSSSGYNEQFF
>TRBV27|-|TRBJ1-2|-
TGTGCCAGCAGTTACCGGGGGACGGGGTTCGATGGCTACACCTTC
CASSYRGTGFDGYTF